These 3 T cell receptor beta chains came from one sample sequenced in a study of blood T cell repertoires in COVID-19. Clones were sequenced by immunoSEQ multiplex PCR, and TCRdb holds only the in-frame ones, with some missing. Here the sample spans some 160,000 clones, 84% being singletons. The sequenced material came from peripheral blood. The receptors were sampled from a man aged 65 to 85 with active or convalescent COVID-19.

The rearrangement links TRBV6-5 to TRBJ2-7; weak D call: TRBD1 (6 bases). Germline V gene data show CDR1 as MNHEY and CDR2 as SVGAGI. The CDR3 is 16 residues long. Trimming pared 4 bases from V and 2 bases from J, leaving 18 bases between. CDR3 region: CASSSPRGSYTYEQYF. The CDR3 nucleotides read TGTGCCAGCAGTTCCCCTAGGGGGAGCTACACCTACGAGCAGTACTTC.

Within the sample, this clone is medium-sized. This chain uses TRBV27 with TRBJ1-6, with D tentatively TRBD1 (5 bases). The CDR3 sequence is 15 residues long. Per germline, CDR1 MNHEY and CDR2 SMNVEV (reference sequence). With 2 bases removed from V and 9 bases from J, the gap between germline ends came to 14 bases. The chain's CDR3 is CASSLDSPWGSPLHF. CDR3 sequence (DNA): TGTGCCAGCAGTTTAGACAGCCCCTGGGGTTCACCCCTCCACTTT.

This clone was counted a few times. The chain joins TRBV13 to TRBJ1-1, with 7 positions matching TRBD1. Looked up from germline, CDR1 is PRHDT and CDR2 is FYEKMQ (reference sequence). The CDR3 is made up of 13 amino acids. V dropped 4 bases and J dropped 5; count of bases not matched to a gene: 4. CDR3 in amino acids: CASSSGQETEAFF. DNA for the CDR3: TGTGCCAGCAGCTCCGGACAGGAGACTGAAGCTTTCTTT.